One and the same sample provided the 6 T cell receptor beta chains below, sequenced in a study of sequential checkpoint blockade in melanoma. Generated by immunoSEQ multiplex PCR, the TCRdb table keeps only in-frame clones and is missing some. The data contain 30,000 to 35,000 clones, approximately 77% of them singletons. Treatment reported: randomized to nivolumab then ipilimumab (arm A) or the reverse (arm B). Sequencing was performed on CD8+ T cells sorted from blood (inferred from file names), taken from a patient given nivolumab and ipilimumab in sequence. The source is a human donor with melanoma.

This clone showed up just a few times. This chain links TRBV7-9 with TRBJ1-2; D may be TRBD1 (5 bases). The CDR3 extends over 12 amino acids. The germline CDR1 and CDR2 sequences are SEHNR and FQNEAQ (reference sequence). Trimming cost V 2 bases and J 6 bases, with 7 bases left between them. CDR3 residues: CASSLQGNGYTF. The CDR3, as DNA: TGTGCCAGCAGCTTACAGGGAAATGGCTACACCTTC.

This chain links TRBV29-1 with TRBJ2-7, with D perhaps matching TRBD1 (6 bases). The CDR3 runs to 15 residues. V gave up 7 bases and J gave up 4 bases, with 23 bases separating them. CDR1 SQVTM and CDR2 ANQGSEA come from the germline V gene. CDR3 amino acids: CSAILTGTVGYEQYF. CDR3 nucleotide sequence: TGCAGCGCTATATTAACAGGGACGGTGGGATACGAGCAGTACTTC.

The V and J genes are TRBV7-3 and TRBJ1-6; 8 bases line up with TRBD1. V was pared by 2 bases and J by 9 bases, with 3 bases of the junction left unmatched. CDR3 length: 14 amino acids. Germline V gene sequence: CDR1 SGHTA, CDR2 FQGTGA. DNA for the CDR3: TGTGCCAGCAGCTTAGCAGGGGGCCTTTCACCCCTCCACTTT. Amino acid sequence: CASSLAGGLSPLHF.

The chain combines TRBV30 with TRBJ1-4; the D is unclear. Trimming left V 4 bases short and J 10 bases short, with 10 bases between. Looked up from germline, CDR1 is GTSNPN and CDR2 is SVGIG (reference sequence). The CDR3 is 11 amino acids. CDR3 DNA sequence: TGTGCCTGGAACCGGGGAGGAAAACTGTTTTTT. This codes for CAWNRGGKLFF. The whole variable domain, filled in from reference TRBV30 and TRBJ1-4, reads SQTIHQWPATLVQPVGSPLSLECTVEGTSNPNLYWYRQAAGRGLQLLFYSVGIGQISSEVPQNLSASRPQDRQFILSSKKLLLSDSGFYLCAWNRGGKLFFGSGTQLSVL.

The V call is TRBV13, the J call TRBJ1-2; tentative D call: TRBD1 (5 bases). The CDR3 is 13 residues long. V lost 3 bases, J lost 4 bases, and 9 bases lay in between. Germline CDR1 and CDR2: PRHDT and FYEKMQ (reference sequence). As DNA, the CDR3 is TGTGCCAGCAGCTTCCAGGGCTTCTATGGCTACACCTTC. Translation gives CASSFQGFYGYTF.

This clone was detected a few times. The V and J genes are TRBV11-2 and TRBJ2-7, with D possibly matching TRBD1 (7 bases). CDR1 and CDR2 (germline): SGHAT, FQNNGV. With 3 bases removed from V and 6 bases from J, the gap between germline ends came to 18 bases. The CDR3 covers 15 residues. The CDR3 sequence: CASSFYRGQGGEQYF. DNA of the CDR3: TGTGCCAGCAGCTTTTACAGGGGCCAGGGGGGCGAGCAGTACTTC.